Described below is a single TCR beta chain sequence and its context. Its antigen remains unknown. CDR1 MDHEN and CDR2 SYDVKM come from the germline V gene. V was shortened by 5 bases and J by 6 bases, with 17 bases between the two germline ends. CDR3 size: 15 residues. TCRdb re-called the reads through MiXCR, storing one row per CDR3 protein. Of approximately 300,000 distinct CDR3 sequences in the sample, 25% to 35% were seen once. The data belong to a study of T cell repertoires in cytomegalovirus infection. Study at large: Researchers turned to recently identified HLA-C-restricted CMV epitopes as well as well-studied HLA-B-restricted ones. Matching HLA type, along with CMV infection, was indicated by public TCR beta signatures.

Overall study results and limits: Of the TCR beta families, the public ones yielded a cumulative frequency that identified carriers of CMV plus the relevant HLA.

The clonotype comes from a human donor in good health (CMV status not recorded). Some clones in this sample may be carry-over from other donors' samples. The sample here was cultured PBMCs, taken from culture after CMV antigen stimulation. The chain combines TRBV28 with TRBJ2-1; TRBD2 is a possible D gene (6 bases). The DNA of the CDR3 is TGTGCCAGCAGTCGACTAGATTTAGTCCCCAATGAGCAGTTCTTC. It codes for CASSRLDLVPNEQFF.